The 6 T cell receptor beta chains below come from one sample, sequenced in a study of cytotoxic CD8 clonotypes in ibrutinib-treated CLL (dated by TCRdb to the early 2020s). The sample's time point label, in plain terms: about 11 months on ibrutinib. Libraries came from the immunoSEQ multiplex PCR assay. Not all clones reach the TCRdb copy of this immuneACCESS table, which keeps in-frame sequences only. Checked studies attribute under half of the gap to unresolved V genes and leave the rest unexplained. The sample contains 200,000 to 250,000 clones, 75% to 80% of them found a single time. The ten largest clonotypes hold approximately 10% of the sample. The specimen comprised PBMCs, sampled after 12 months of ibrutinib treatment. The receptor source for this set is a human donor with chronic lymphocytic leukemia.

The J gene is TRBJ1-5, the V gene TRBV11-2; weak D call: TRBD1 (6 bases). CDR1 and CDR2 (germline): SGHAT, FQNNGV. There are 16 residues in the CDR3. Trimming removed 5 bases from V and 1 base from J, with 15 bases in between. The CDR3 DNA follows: TGTGCCAGCAGCACCTTGACAGGCCCAAGCAATCAGCCCCAGCATTTT. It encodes CASSTLTGPSNQPQHF.

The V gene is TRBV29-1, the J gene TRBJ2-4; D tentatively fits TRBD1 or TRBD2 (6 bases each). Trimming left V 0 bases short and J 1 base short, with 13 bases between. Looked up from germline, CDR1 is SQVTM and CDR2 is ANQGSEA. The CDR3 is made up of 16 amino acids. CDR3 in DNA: TGCAGCGTTGAAGAGGTATGGGGGGCCGCCAAAAACATTCAGTACTTC. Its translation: CSVEEVWGAAKNIQYF.

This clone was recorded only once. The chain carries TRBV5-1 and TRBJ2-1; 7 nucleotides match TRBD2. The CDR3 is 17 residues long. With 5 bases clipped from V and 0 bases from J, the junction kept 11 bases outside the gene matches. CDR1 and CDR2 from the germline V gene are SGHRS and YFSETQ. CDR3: CASSPNLAASSYNEQFF. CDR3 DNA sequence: TGCGCCAGCAGTCCAAACCTAGCGGCGAGCTCCTACAATGAGCAGTTCTTC.

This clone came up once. The chain's CDR3 is CASSLFRDRVKGRETQYF. CDR3 nucleotides: TGTGCCAGCAGCCTCTTCCGGGACAGGGTGAAGGGGAGAGAGACCCAGTACTTC. V usage is TRBV28 and J usage is TRBJ2-5; 9 nucleotides match TRBD1. CDR3 length: 18 residues. The germline gives CDR1 MDHEN, CDR2 SYDVKM. V lost 6 bases, J lost 4 bases, and 18 bases stayed unmatched.

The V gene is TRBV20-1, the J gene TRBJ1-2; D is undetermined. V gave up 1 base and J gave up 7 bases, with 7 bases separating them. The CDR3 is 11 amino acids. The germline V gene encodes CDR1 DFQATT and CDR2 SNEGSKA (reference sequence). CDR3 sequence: CSARAQRGYTF. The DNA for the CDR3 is TGCAGTGCTAGAGCCCAGCGTGGCTACACCTTC.

The CDR3 DNA follows: TGCGCCAGCAGCTTGTGGGGCAGGGGAGAGCAGTTCTTC. Translating it yields CASSLWGRGEQFF. The chain joins TRBV5-1 to TRBJ2-1; weak D call: TRBD1 (6 bases). This CDR3 has 13 residues. The V end was cut by 1 base, the J end by 10 bases, with 12 bases between. Germline V gene lookup returns CDR1 SGHRS and CDR2 YFSETQ.